The rows below give T cell receptor beta chains drawn from one sample of a study of human T cells and chemical hapten exposure. One entry per CDR3 protein, called by TCRdb with MiXCR from the RACE reads. The data contain tens of thousands of distinct CDR3 sequences, roughly 9.2% of them singletons. The sample in question was whole blood, obtained in connection with sensitization to the hapten diphenylcyclopropenone (DPC). The receptor set was obtained from a woman between 40 and 55 years old with alopecia areata. Some clones in this sample may be carry-over from other donors' samples. CDR3s include the opening cysteine and the closing phenylalanine or tryptophan. A D gene is named only where the DNA matches it firmly. Not every row has a clone size; where given, it reads once, few, many or a size class.

v_call	j_call	clone_size	d_call	cdr3_nt	cdr3_aa
TRBV20-1	TRBJ2-1	many	TRBD2	TGCAGATTGGGAGCGGGGGCCTACAATGAGCAGTTCTTC	CRLGAGAYNEQFF
TRBV4-2	TRBJ2-2	many	.	TGTGCCAGCAGCCAAGACCCAAACACCGGGGAGCTGTTTTTT	CASSQDPNTGELFF
TRBV20-1	TRBJ2-1	many	.	TGCAGTGCTAGACGCGGGGGCTATTACAATGAGCAGTTCTTC	CSARRGGYYNEQFF
TRBV7-3	TRBJ2-3	many	TRBD2	TGTGCCAGCAGCTTAACTACTAGCGGGGTGGCAGATACGCAGTATTTT	CASSLTTSGVADTQYF
TRBV5-6	TRBJ1-1	.	.	TGTGCCAGCAGCTTCAGGGTTGAAGCTTTCTTT	CASSFRVEAFF
TRBV7-2	TRBJ2-3	.	TRBD2	TGTGCCAGCAGCACCCCTCCCGGGACTAGCGCACTGGGTACGCAGTATTTT	CASSTPPGTSALGTQYF
TRBV2	TRBJ2-3	many	TRBD2	TGTGCCAGCACCCGGGACTACCTCACAGATACGCAGTATTTT	CASTRDYLTDTQYF
TRBV3-1	TRBJ2-7	many	TRBD2	TGTGCCAGCAGCCTGACTAGCGGGGGTGAGGAGCAGTACTTC	CASSLTSGGEEQYF
TRBV7-2	TRBJ2-3	many	TRBD2	TGTGCCAGCAGCCGAACTAGGGAGGGTACGCAGTATTTT	CASSRTREGTQYF
TRBV28	TRBJ1-4	many	TRBD1	TGTGCCAGCAGTCTGACCGGGACAGGGTACGAAAAACTGTTTTTT	CASSLTGTGYEKLFF
TRBV7-2	TRBJ1-1	many	.	TGTGCCAGCAGCTTATTGCGGTACACTGAAGCTTTCTTT	CASSLLRYTEAFF
TRBV28	TRBJ2-2	.	.	TGTGCCAGCAGTTTAATCTTCGCCACCGGGGAGCTGTTTTTT	CASSLIFATGELFF
TRBV20-1	TRBJ2-1	many	TRBD2	TGCAGTGCTAACCCCCTAGGGCGGGGGTCCTACAATGAGCAGTTCTTC	CSANPLGRGSYNEQFF
TRBV7-6	TRBJ1-6	.	TRBD1	TGTGCCAGCAGCCGCCGGGACAGGGATAATTCACCCCTCCACTTT	CASSRRDRDNSPLHF
TRBV7-2	TRBJ2-5	many	TRBD2	TGTGCCAGCAGCTTAGTAGGCGCGGGGGGGCAAGAGACCCAGTACTTC	CASSLVGAGGQETQYF
TRBV25-1	TRBJ2-2	many	TRBD2	TGTGCCAGCAGTGCGGGGGGGTTCGCCGGGGAGCTGTTTTTT	CASSAGGFAGELFF
TRBV12-3/TRBV12-4	TRBJ2-5	many	.	TGTGCCACTAAAAGCGCATCTGGGGAAGAGACCCAGTACTTC	CATKSASGEETQYF
TRBV20-1	TRBJ1-2	few	TRBD1	TGCAGTGCTAGAGATGTAGCAGGGGGTTACTATGGCTACACCTTC	CSARDVAGGYYGYTF
TRBV9	TRBJ2-3	many	TRBD2	TGTGCCAGCAGCGGAGGGATTAGCGGGGGGCCCACAGATACGCAGTATTTT	CASSGGISGGPTDTQYF
TRBV20-1	TRBJ1-1	many	TRBD1	TGCAGTGCTCCTACAGGGACAGGGGCCACTGAAGCTTTCTTT	CSAPTGTGATEAFF
TRBV6-6	TRBJ1-2	many	TRBD1	TGTGCCAGCAGGTCCGGGACAGGGCTTAACTATGGCTACACCTTC	CASRSGTGLNYGYTF
TRBV12-3/TRBV12-4	TRBJ1-6	.	TRBD1	TGTGCCAGCAGTTACACAGGGGTTTGGAATTCACCCCTCCACTTT	CASSYTGVWNSPLHF
TRBV7-9	TRBJ2-7	many	TRBD1	TGTGCCAGCAGCACGACAGGGGCATTGACCTACGAGCAGTACTTC	CASSTTGALTYEQYF
TRBV24-1	TRBJ2-1	.	TRBD2	TGTGCCACCAGTGATACGATGACTAGCGGGGAACCGGATGAGCAGTTCTTC	CATSDTMTSGEPDEQFF
TRBV10-2	TRBJ1-4	many	.	TGCGCCAGCAGCGGCGGACGAGAAAAACTGTTTTTT	CASSGGREKLFF
TRBV5-1	TRBJ1-2	many	.	TGCGCCAGCAGCTTGGATCGCGGGCATGCTAACTATGGCTACACCTTC	CASSLDRGHANYGYTF
TRBV7-2	TRBJ2-3	many	TRBD2	TGTGCCAGCAGCCGTATAGGTAGCGGGGGGACAGATACGCAGTATTTT	CASSRIGSGGTDTQYF
TRBV7-2	TRBJ2-7	few	.	TGTGCCAGCAGCTTAGGACCGCCGCCCCACTACGAGCAGTACTTC	CASSLGPPPHYEQYF
TRBV4-3	TRBJ2-3	many	.	TGCGCCAGCAGCCAAGGGAACAGTCCTAGCACAGATACGCAGTATTTT	CASSQGNSPSTDTQYF
TRBV6-2/TRBV6-3	TRBJ1-6	many	.	TGTGCCAGCAGTTACGGAGGGGTCGATAATTCACCCCTCCACTTT	CASSYGGVDNSPLHF
TRBV19	TRBJ1-1	.	.	TGTGCCAGTAGCCACTACCCCGGGAACACTGAAGCTTTCTTT	CASSHYPGNTEAFF
TRBV27	TRBJ1-2	.	.	TGTGCCAGCAGTTCCGACTTGACTGTACCCCATGGCTACACCTTC	CASSSDLTVPHGYTF
TRBV20-1	TRBJ2-4	few	.	TGCAGTTACGCGGGACGAGGGAACCCAGGCATTCAGTACTTC	CSYAGRGNPGIQYF
TRBV5-1	TRBJ1-6	many	TRBD1	TGCGCCAGCAGCCCGGGACAGGGTAATTCACCCCTCCACTTT	CASSPGQGNSPLHF
TRBV28	TRBJ1-4	few	TRBD1	TGTGCCAGCAGCTACGTCGGGTCAGGGGGGACTGAAAAACTGTTTTTT	CASSYVGSGGTEKLFF
TRBV4-2	TRBJ2-3	.	.	TGTGCCAGCAGCCTGGACAGAAAGGCAGATACGCAGTATTTT	CASSLDRKADTQYF
TRBV20-1	TRBJ1-6	.	.	TGCAGTGCTGGGGGCGTGGTGAATTCACCCCTCCACTTT	CSAGGVVNSPLHF
TRBV28	TRBJ2-1	once	.	TGTGCCAGCAGTATCCGCGCAGGGGGGCGGAATGAGCAGTTCTTC	CASSIRAGGRNEQFF
TRBV15	TRBJ2-5	.	.	TGTGCCACCAGCAGAGACACCGGGGAGACCCAGTACTTC	CATSRDTGETQYF
TRBV27	TRBJ1-5	many	TRBD1	TGTGCCAGCAGCTGGACAGGGGAAGGGCCCCAGCATTTT	CASSWTGEGPQHF
TRBV6-5	TRBJ2-1	few	.	TGTGCCAGCAGTTTCAGTTCCAATGAGCAGTTCTTC	CASSFSSNEQFF
TRBV7-2	TRBJ1-2	.	.	TGTGCCAGCAGCTCGGGGTTGGCTAACTATGGCTACACCTTC	CASSSGLANYGYTF
TRBV30	TRBJ1-1	.	.	TGTGCGTGGGACACTAACATGAACACTGAAGCTTTCTTT	CAWDTNMNTEAFF
TRBV10-3	TRBJ1-2	many	.	TGTGCCATCAGGCAGGAAGACTATGGCTACACCTTC	CAIRQEDYGYTF
TRBV28	TRBJ2-1	many	TRBD1	TGTGCCAGCAGTATCCGGGACAGATTCTACAATGAGCAGTTCTTC	CASSIRDRFYNEQFF